This T cell receptor beta chain was found in a study of T cell responses to AZD1222 COVID-19 vaccine. Whole-study context: Pooling was applied to second doses at about 4 or about 12 weeks.

General study findings and limits: Nearly half of the spike-specific TCRs reportedly recognize variant regions that carry no mutations. Baseline testing showed seropositivity in only five to seven AZD1222 recipients.

On this clone: The antigen remains unidentified.

Method: immunoSEQ multiplex PCR; TCRdb's copy keeps in-frame clones and lacks some. The data contain some 140,000 clones, roughly nine tenths of them singletons. V was trimmed by 6 bases and J by 5 bases, leaving 16 bases between them. Germline V lookup: CDR1 SEHNR, CDR2 FQNEAQ (reference sequence). This CDR3 comprises 14 residues. The sequence was obtained from an adult in good health. Sequencing used peripheral blood, obtained on day 0 of AZD1222 vaccination. The V and J genes are TRBV7-9 and TRBJ2-5, with D possibly matching TRBD1 (6 bases). The CDR3 region is CASRDPQGSETQYF. CDR3 nucleotide sequence: TGTGCCAGCAGGGACCCACAGGGATCCGAGACCCAGTACTTC.